The 24 T cell receptor beta chains presented below share a single source sample, sequenced in a study of OX40 agonist ivuxolimab in advanced cancers. TCRdb's table, derived via immunoSEQ multiplex PCR, lists solely in-frame clones and lacks some. This table has about 48,000 clones, over 75% appearing once. The specimen comprised CD4+ or CD8+ T cells sorted from blood, sampled in a trial of the OX40 agonist ivuxolimab. Receptors originate from an adult with an advanced solid tumor such as melanoma, head and neck, liver or kidney cancer.

The chain couples TRBV7-2 to TRBJ2-3; D unclear. The V gene lost 3 bases and the J gene lost 2 bases, with 12 bases spanning the gap. This CDR3 region has 15 residues. The germline gives CDR1 SGHTA, CDR2 FQGNSA. The CDR3 reads CASSFMGALTDTQYF. The CDR3 region has the DNA TGTGCCAGCAGCTTTATGGGTGCTCTCACAGATACGCAGTATTTT.

The CDR3 DNA reads TGTGCCAGCAGTGGGGACAGGGCGGCCCCAGTCTACACCTTC. It is translated as CASSGDRAAPVYTF. This sequence joins TRBV2 and TRBJ1-2; 9 bases agree with TRBD1. Trimming at V came to 4 bases and at J to 10 bases, leaving 10 bases not matched to a gene. CDR3 size: 14 residues. Per the germline V gene, CDR1 is SNHLY and CDR2 is FYNNEI. Together with reference TRBV2 and TRBJ1-2, the CDR3 gives the full variable domain: EPEVTQTPSHQVTQMGQEVILRCVPISNHLYFYWYRQILGQKVEFLVSFYNNEISEKSEIFDDQFSVERPDGSNFTLKIRSTKLEDSAMYFCASSGDRAAPVYTFGSGTRLTVV.

The CDR3 DNA is TGTGCCAGCAGTAGCGGGGAGACCAGTCAGCAGTTCTTC. This gives the protein CASSSGETSQQFF. This chain links TRBV7-9 with TRBJ2-1; 8 nucleotides match TRBD2. J gave up 11 bases and V 6 bases, and 9 bases lay outside the gene matches. Germline assignment: CDR1 SEHNR and CDR2 FQNEAQ (reference sequence). The CDR3 extends over 13 amino acids. Supplemented by reference TRBV7-9 and TRBJ2-1, the full variable domain reads DTGVSQNPRHKITKRGQNVTFRCDPISEHNRLYWYRQTLGQGPEFLTYFQNEAQLEKSRLLSDRFSAERPKGSFSTLEIQRTEQGDSAMYLCASSSGETSQQFFGPGTRLTVL.

The chain is built from TRBV7-9 and TRBJ2-1, with D maybe TRBD1 (6 bases). With 5 bases removed from V and 4 bases from J, the gap between germline ends came to 18 bases. Germline loops: CDR1 SEHNR, CDR2 FQNEAQ (reference sequence). The CDR3 is 16 residues long. CDR3 in amino acids: CASSPGTQVPYNEQFF. The DNA of the CDR3 is TGTGCCAGCAGCCCCGGGACACAAGTACCATACAATGAGCAGTTCTTC. Looking up the rest from reference TRBV7-9 and TRBJ2-1 gives the full variable domain: DTGVSQNPRHKITKRGQNVTFRCDPISEHNRLYWYRQTLGQGPEFLTYFQNEAQLEKSRLLSDRFSAERPKGSFSTLEIQRTEQGDSAMYLCASSPGTQVPYNEQFFGPGTRLTVL.

J is TRBJ1-5 and V is TRBV19; TRBD1 matches at 8 bases. Germline CDR1 reads LNHDA; CDR2 reads SQIVND (reference sequence). V shed 7 bases and J 4 bases; nucleotides not matched to a gene: 12. This CDR3 contains 16 residues. CDR3 protein: CASTLTTGAVNQPQHF. The DNA of the CDR3 is TGTGCCAGTACCCTAACGACAGGGGCCGTAAATCAGCCCCAGCATTTT.

The gene calls are TRBV29-1 and TRBJ2-3; 13 bases map to TRBD2. This CDR3 contains 15 residues. In germline, CDR1 is SQVTM, CDR2 ANQGSEA. Trimming cost V 7 bases and J 0 bases; bases outside gene matches: 4. This chain's CDR3 is CSAPGLAGSTDTQYF. CDR3 coding DNA: TGCAGCGCCCCGGGACTAGCGGGAAGCACAGATACGCAGTATTTT.

The rearrangement links TRBV5-5 to TRBJ2-1; maybe TRBD1 (5 bases). The CDR3 extends over 15 amino acids. The germline V and J ends were trimmed by 2 bases and 4 bases, with 13 bases remaining between them. The germline CDR1 and CDR2 sequences are SGHKS and YYEKEE (reference sequence). Here the CDR3 reads CASSFRGPVYNEQFF. CDR3 coding DNA: TGTGCCAGCAGCTTTAGGGGTCCCGTATACAATGAGCAGTTCTTC.

This chain uses TRBV30 with TRBJ1-6; D may be TRBD1 (6 bases). The germline V gene has CDR1 GTSNPN and CDR2 SVGIG (reference sequence). The CDR3 is made up of 15 amino acids. Trimming removed 2 bases at V and 5 bases at J, with 13 bases between. CDR3 nucleotide sequence: TGTGCCTGGAGTTTTCGGGGGCTGGATAATTCACCCCTCCACTTT. It codes for CAWSFRGLDNSPLHF. The full variable domain, its missing parts supplied by reference TRBV30 and TRBJ1-6, is SQTIHQWPATLVQPVGSPLSLECTVEGTSNPNLYWYRQAAGRGLQLLFYSVGIGQISSEVPQNLSASRPQDRQFILSSKKLLLSDSGFYLCAWSFRGLDNSPLHFGNGTRLTVT.

The chain uses TRBV6-1 and TRBJ2-7; possibly TRBD1 for D (6 bases). The V gene's germline CDR1 is MNHNS and CDR2 SASEGT. The CDR3 runs 14 residues. Trimming pared 5 bases from V and 10 bases from J, leaving 21 bases between. CDR3: CASSYGQSTGGQYF. In DNA, the CDR3 is TGTGCCAGCAGTTATGGACAGAGTACTGGTGGTCAGTACTTC.

The rearrangement joins TRBV25-1 to TRBJ2-2, with a possible D match to TRBD1 (5 bases). Germline CDR1 and CDR2: MGHDK and SYGVNS. This CDR3 is 15 amino acids long. V shed 6 bases and J shed 0 bases, with 11 bases lying between them. CDR3 in amino acids: CASSPAGTNTGELFF. CDR3 in DNA: TGTGCCAGCAGCCCGGCAGGGACGAACACCGGGGAGCTGTTTTTT.

The V call is TRBV19, the J call TRBJ1-1; no firm D call. The germline V gene encodes CDR1 LNHDA and CDR2 SQIVND (reference sequence). The CDR3 runs 13 residues. Trimming removed 3 bases at V and 5 bases at J, with 10 bases between. The CDR3 loop is CASSIKGRTEAFF. The DNA for the CDR3 is TGTGCCAGTAGTATCAAAGGGAGGACTGAAGCTTTCTTT.

The chain uses TRBV6-5 and TRBJ2-3; D remains unclear. This CDR3 contains 12 residues. From germline, CDR1 is MNHEY and CDR2 SVGAGI. Trimming took 6 bases from V and 1 from J, leaving 5 bases between them. As DNA, the CDR3 is TGTGCCAGCAGAGCCGGCACAGATACGCAGTATTTT. As protein: CASRAGTDTQYF.

The V call is TRBV6-1, the J call TRBJ2-5; 7 nucleotides line up with TRBD1. The V segment lost 5 bases and the J segment 2 bases; nucleotides outside the gene matches: 5. The CDR3 covers 14 residues. The germline CDR1 and CDR2 sequences are MNHNS and SASEGT. CDR3 coding DNA: TGTGCCAGCAGTAGGACAGGCCGACAAGAGACCCAGTACTTC. Encoded protein: CASSRTGRQETQYF.

The chain recombines TRBV28 with TRBJ1-5; D is possibly TRBD1 (5 bases). Deletions cut 7 bases from V and 0 bases from J, with 22 bases between. From germline, CDR1 is MDHEN and CDR2 SYDVKM. This CDR3 has 18 residues. The CDR3 loop is CASIKPQGQSDSNQPQHF. CDR3 bases: TGTGCCAGCATCAAACCCCAGGGCCAGTCAGATAGCAATCAGCCCCAGCATTTT.

Here the CDR3 DNA reads TGTGCCAGTTTGGGGGCGGGAGCGTACAATGAGCAGTTCTTC. It codes for CASLGAGAYNEQFF. The rearrangement joins TRBV28 to TRBJ2-1; tentative D call: TRBD2 (7 bases). Trimming left V 9 bases short and J 4 bases short, with 16 bases between. Germline lookup yields CDR1 MDHEN and CDR2 SYDVKM. The CDR3 totals 14 residues.

The chain couples TRBV30 to TRBJ2-5; 11 bases agree with TRBD2. The V gene end was trimmed by 2 bases and the J gene end by 2 bases; junction bases not matched to a gene: 4. The CDR3 contains 15 residues. Germline V gene data show CDR1 as GTSNPN and CDR2 as SVGIG (reference sequence). CDR3: CAWSPTSGAQETQYF. The CDR3 DNA is TGTGCCTGGAGTCCGACTAGCGGGGCACAAGAGACCCAGTACTTC.

The chain couples TRBV5-8 to TRBJ1-5; D gene unclear. Germline CDR1 is SGHTS and CDR2 is YDEGEE. V lost 3 bases and J 4 bases, leaving 5 bases between the germline ends. The CDR3 contains 12 residues. CDR3 DNA sequence: TGTGCCAGCAGCTCCCTTAATCAGCCCCAGCATTTT. It is translated as CASSSLNQPQHF.

This clone has a single count. This chain joins TRBV4-3 and TRBJ1-2; 9 nucleotides line up with TRBD1. The length of the CDR3 is 14 residues. The V gene's germline CDR1 is LGHNA and CDR2 YSLEER. V lost 3 bases to trimming and J lost 6 bases; unmatched junction nucleotides: 5. The DNA for the CDR3 is TGCGCCAGCAGCCACCGGGACAGGGACGATGGCTACACCTTC. As protein: CASSHRDRDDGYTF.

Written as DNA, the CDR3 is TGTGCCAGCAGCCTCCATAGGGGGCGAACAGATACGCAGTATTTT. It yields the protein CASSLHRGRTDTQYF. The chain is built from TRBV14 and TRBJ2-3; 7 bases match TRBD1. Germline assignment: CDR1 SGHDN and CDR2 FVKESK. Trimming at V came to 4 bases and at J to 3 bases, leaving 7 bases not matched to a gene. The CDR3 extends over 15 amino acids.

The chain carries TRBV7-2 and TRBJ2-5, with D perhaps given as TRBD1 or TRBD2 (5 bases each). The DNA end is more similar to TRBJ2-7, so the J call may be wrong. Germline CDR1 and CDR2: SGHTA and FQGNSA. This CDR3 contains 12 residues. This CDR3 reads CASSRYGGEQYF. The CDR3 region has the DNA TGTGCCAGCAGCCGATATGGGGGCGAGCAGTACTTC.

The rearrangement uses TRBV4-1 and TRBJ1-6; TRBD1 might be the D (6 bases). This CDR3 comprises 16 residues. The germline V and J ends were trimmed by 1 base and 5 bases, with 12 bases remaining between them. Germline loops: CDR1 MGHRA, CDR2 YSYEKL. The CDR3 sequence: CASSQAATGDNSPLHF. CDR3 bases: TGCGCCAGCAGCCAAGCGGCGACAGGAGATAATTCACCCCTCCACTTT.

V is TRBV6-5 and J is TRBJ2-4, with D perhaps TRBD1 (6 bases). Germline CDR1 is MNHEY and CDR2 is SVGAGI. The CDR3 consists of 14 residues. Trimming took off 0 bases at V and 8 bases at J, with 11 bases between the two ends. Here the CDR3 DNA reads TGTGCCAGCAGTTACTCGACACAGGGCCACATTCAGTACTTC. Amino acids: CASSYSTQGHIQYF.

The genes are TRBV9 and TRBJ1-2, with 7 bases fitting TRBD1. CDR1 is SGDLS and CDR2 is YYNGEE in the germline V gene. This CDR3 contains 15 residues. V lost 0 bases and J lost 6; bases outside the gene matches: 8. The CDR3 sequence is CASSVGQGFGDGYTF. CDR3 bases: TGTGCCAGCAGCGTAGGACAGGGCTTCGGGGATGGCTACACCTTC.

This chain links TRBV15 with TRBJ1-2; D is possibly TRBD1 (5 bases). Germline CDR1 LNHNV, CDR2 YYDKDF (reference sequence). V was clipped by 0 bases and J by 7 bases, with 12 bases between them. This CDR3 is built from 14 residues. The chain's CDR3 is CATSRDRGDPGYTF. DNA of the CDR3: TGTGCCACCAGCAGAGATCGAGGGGATCCTGGCTACACCTTC.